Given below is one T cell receptor beta chain in context. This clonotype has a handful of counts. This receptor's antigen is unknown. Base-call qualities are not available, and no considerably larger clone is one nucleotide away. The method was 5' RACE. The instrument given in TCRdb is Illumina HiSeq 2000. Template switching added a universal primer binding site, and the final cDNA carried a unique molecular identifier that allowed TCR cDNA molecules to be counted accurately. Specific primers in the conserved constant-segment region were used to synthesize first-strand cDNA for TCR alpha and beta chains. To control for contamination, every cDNA library was double barcoded, receiving both a SMART-Mk sample barcode and Illumina barcodes. TruSeq adapter sequences and Illumina sample barcodes were added in two successive PCR steps. TCR alpha and beta cDNA libraries were sequenced on the Illumina HiSeq platform with custom primers. For the original study's pipeline: MiGEC processed the raw reads to extract unique molecular identifiers, while MiXCR was used to determine the CDR3 positions. Recombination models were inferred per individual with the repgenHMM and IGoR tools using an EM algorithm. The tcR package in R was used for shared clonotype analysis, with sharing normalized by the product of cloneset sizes. To study raw recombination free of thymic and clonal selection effects, out-of-frame nonproductive sequences were analyzed. Starting from the raw public reads, TCRdb applied fastp trimming at Q25, assembled clones with MiXCR and retained in-frame beta chains. All rows with the same CDR3 protein become a single entry with the most common DNA and genes. It is TCRdb's table, rather than the study itself, that gives the V and J calls and clone size. The sample table shows about 570,000 distinct CDR3 sequences, and more than 9% are seen once. More than 2.5% of the sample goes to the ten largest clones.

These data come from a study of identical twins (dated by TCRdb to 2015 to 2016). General notes on the study: To test whether fetal clonotypes persist, this study deep-sequenced TCR alpha and beta repertoires from monozygotic twins, from unrelated adults of various ages, and from cord blood. Replicate twin experiments were performed at different times using different library preparation protocols to rule out contamination.

All donors were healthy Caucasians. The twin cohort consisted of three pairs of female monozygotic twins, all aged roughly 18 to 29 years. The RNA used for TCR libraries was isolated from peripheral blood mononuclear cells. Broad study findings and their caveats: Invariant T cells such as MAIT and iNKT could partly confound zero-insertion analyses, although diverse VJ usage argued against such confounding for most clonotypes. Abundant cord blood beta clonotypes had fewer insertions, young adult naive repertoires showed a similar but weaker trend, and memory repertoires showed no such trend. Compared with coincidental sharing between unrelated individuals, out-of-frame TCR alpha sequences shared between twins showed an excess of sequences with low generation probability. Because the same donors could not be followed over many years, the conclusions relied on cross-sectional statistical analysis. Recombination models systematically underestimated out-of-frame TCR alpha sharing in monozygotic twins but agreed with sharing between unrelated individuals. Excess twin sharing in beta out-of-frame sequences was weaker because fewer shared sequences lowered the signal-to-noise ratio.

The CDR3 spans 11 residues, from the cysteine through the phenylalanine. Just the 33-base CDR3 DNA is kept, in frame starting at base 1. The junction carries 16 bases between V and J, which are trimmed by 10 bases and 12 bases respectively. Taken from the germline V gene, the CDR1 and CDR2 loops are MGHDK and SYGVNS. The same sample was also used in a study of yellow fever vaccine responses in identical twins. Looking at the second paper: The T cell response to vaccination in identical twins was reported by the authors to appear partly convergent and partly personalized. In the study, vaccine-responding T cell clones were precisely tracked in identical twins.

Sequenced input: PBMCs. The chain was built from TRBV25-1 and TRBJ2-1; too little of a D gene remains to name it. The sequence was obtained from a young woman in good health. CDR3 region: CATTMGARQFF. At the DNA level, the sequence is TGTGCCACCACGATGGGCGCTAGGCAGTTCTTC. Beyond the CDR3, the reference TRBV25-1 and TRBJ2-1 genes provide the residues; the full variable domain reads: EADIYQTPRYLVIGTGKKITLECSQTMGHDKMYWYQQDPGMELHLIHYSYGVNSTEKGDLSSESTVSRIRTEHFPLTLESARPSHTSQYLCATTMGARQFFGPGTRLTVL.